This T cell receptor (beta chain) was recorded in a study of T cells expressing NK-cell markers. Germline CDR1 and CDR2: SGDLS and YYNGEE. The CDR3 is made up of 14 amino acids. TCRdb reprocessed the 5' RACE reads and reports one entry per CDR3 protein, with no DNA. The sample totals about 400,000 distinct CDR3 sequences. Source material: blood T cells: a sorted CD56 or NKG2C T cell subset, CD4+ or CD8+ T cells, or bulk PBMC T cells (not recorded which). This chain uses TRBV9 with TRBJ2-3; the D call of TRBD1 rests on TCRdb alone, since no DNA is present to check it. The receptor was derived from a woman between 45 and 60 years old in good health. CDR3 residues: CASSFGQGPDTQYF.